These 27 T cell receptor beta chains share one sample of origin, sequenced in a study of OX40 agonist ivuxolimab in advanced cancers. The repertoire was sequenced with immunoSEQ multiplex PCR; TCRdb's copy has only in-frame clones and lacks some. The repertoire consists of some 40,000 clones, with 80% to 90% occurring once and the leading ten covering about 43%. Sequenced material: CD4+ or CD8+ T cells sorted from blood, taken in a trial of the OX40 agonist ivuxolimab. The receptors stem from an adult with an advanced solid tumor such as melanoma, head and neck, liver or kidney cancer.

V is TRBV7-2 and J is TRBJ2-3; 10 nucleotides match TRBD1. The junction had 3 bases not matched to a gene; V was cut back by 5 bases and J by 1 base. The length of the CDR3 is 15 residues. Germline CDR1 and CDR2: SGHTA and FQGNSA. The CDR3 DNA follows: TGTGCCAGCAGCACAGGGACAGGGGGCACAGATACGCAGTATTTT. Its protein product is CASSTGTGGTDTQYF. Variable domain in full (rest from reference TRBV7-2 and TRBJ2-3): GAGVSQSPSNKVTEKGKDVELRCDPISGHTALYWYRQSLGQGLEFLIYFQGNSAPDKSGLPSDRFSAERTGGSVSTLTIQRTQQEDSAVYLCASSTGTGGTDTQYFGPGTRLTVL.

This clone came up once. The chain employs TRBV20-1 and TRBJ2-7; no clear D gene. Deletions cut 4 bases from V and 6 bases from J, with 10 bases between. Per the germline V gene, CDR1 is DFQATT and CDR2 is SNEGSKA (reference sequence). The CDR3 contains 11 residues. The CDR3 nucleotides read TGCAGTGCTACTCCCACCCTCGAGCAGTACTTC. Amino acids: CSATPTLEQYF.

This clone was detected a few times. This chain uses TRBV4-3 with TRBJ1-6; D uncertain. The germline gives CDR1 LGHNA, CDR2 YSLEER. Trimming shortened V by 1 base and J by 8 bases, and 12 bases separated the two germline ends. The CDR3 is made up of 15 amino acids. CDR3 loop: CASSQASFEDSPLHF. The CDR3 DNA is TGCGCCAGCAGCCAAGCTAGCTTTGAGGATTCACCCCTCCACTTT.

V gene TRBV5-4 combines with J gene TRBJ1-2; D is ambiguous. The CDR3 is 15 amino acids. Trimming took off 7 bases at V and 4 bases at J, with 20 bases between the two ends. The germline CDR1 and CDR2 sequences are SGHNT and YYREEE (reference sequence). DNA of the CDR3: TGTGCCAGCGTTGACCTACCAGGAAAGACCTATGGCTACACCTTC. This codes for CASVDLPGKTYGYTF.

The CDR3 DNA follows: TGTGCCAGCAGCCACCGGGACACTTATTATAGCAATCAGCCCCAGCATTTT. Protein sequence: CASSHRDTYYSNQPQHF. The chain employs TRBV28 and TRBJ1-5; D is possibly TRBD1 (6 bases). CDR3 length: 17 amino acids. Germline V CDR1 and CDR2: MDHEN, SYDVKM. Trimming left V 6 bases short and J 0 bases short, with 18 bases between.

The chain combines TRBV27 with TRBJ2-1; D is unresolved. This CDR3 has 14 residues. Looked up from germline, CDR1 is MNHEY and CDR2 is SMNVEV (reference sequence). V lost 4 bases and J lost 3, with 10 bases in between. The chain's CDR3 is CASSSSHRYNEQFF. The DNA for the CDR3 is TGTGCCAGCAGTTCCTCTCATCGCTACAATGAGCAGTTCTTC.

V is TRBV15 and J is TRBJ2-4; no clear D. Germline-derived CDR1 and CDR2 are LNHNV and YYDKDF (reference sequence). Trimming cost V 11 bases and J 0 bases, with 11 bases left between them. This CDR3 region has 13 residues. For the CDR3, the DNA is TGTGCCGCATCGTCTCTAGCCAAAAACATTCAGTACTTC. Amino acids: CAASSLAKNIQYF.

CDR3 sequence (DNA): TGCGCCAGCACCGGTGCCGTGGGCTCCTACGAGCAGTACTTC. Encoded protein: CASTGAVGSYEQYF. The chain links TRBV10-2 to TRBJ2-7; D gene unclear. CDR3 length: 14 residues. Trimming cost V 7 bases and J 0 bases, with 13 bases left between them. Germline CDR1 WSHSY, CDR2 SAAADI.

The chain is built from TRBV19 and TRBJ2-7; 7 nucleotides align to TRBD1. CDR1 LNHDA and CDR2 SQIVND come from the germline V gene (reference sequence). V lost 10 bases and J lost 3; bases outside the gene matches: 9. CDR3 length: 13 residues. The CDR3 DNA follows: TGTGCCACCACCGGGACAGAGAACTACGAGCAGTACTTC. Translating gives CATTGTENYEQYF.

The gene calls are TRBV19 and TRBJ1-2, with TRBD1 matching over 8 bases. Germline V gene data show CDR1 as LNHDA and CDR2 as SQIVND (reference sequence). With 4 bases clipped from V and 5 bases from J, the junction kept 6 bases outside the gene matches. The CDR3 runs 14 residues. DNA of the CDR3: TGTGCCAGTAGTACCGACAGGGGAGGGTATGGCTACACCTTC. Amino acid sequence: CASSTDRGGYGYTF.

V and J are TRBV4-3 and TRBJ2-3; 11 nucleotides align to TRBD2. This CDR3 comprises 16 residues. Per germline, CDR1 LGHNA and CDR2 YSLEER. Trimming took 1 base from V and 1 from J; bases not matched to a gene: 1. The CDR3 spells CASSQVAGGGTDTQYF. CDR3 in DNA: TGCGCCAGCAGCCAAGTAGCGGGGGGGGGCACAGATACGCAGTATTTT.

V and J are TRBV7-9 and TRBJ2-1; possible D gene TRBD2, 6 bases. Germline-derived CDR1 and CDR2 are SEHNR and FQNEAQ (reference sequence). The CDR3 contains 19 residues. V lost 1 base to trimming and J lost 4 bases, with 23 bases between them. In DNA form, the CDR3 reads TGTGCCAGCAGCTTAGAAAGCCCGAGGGCTAGCGCGGGGTACAATGAGCAGTTCTTC. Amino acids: CASSLESPRASAGYNEQFF.

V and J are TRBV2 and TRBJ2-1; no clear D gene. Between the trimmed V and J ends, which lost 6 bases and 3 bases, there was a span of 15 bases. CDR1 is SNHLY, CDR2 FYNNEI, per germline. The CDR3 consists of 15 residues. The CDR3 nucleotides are TGTGCCAGCAGAGCCCTAAAAAGTAGCTACAATGAGCAGTTCTTC. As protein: CASRALKSSYNEQFF.

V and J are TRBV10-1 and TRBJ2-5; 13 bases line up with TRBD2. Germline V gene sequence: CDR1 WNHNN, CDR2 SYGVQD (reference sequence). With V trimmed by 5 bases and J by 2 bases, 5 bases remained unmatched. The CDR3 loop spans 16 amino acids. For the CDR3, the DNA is TGCGCCAGCAGTCTACAGACTAGCGGGGGGCAAGAGACCCAGTACTTC. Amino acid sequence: CASSLQTSGGQETQYF.

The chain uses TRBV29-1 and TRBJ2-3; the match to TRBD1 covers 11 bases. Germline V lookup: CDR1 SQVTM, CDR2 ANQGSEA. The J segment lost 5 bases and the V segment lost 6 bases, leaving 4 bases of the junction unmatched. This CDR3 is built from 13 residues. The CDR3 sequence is CSVVDRGRDTQYF. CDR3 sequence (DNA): TGCAGCGTCGTGGACAGGGGGCGAGATACGCAGTATTTT.

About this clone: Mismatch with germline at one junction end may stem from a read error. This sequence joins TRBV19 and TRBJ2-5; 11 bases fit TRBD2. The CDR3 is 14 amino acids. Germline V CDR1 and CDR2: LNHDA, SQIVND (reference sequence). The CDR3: CASSSGGGQETQYF. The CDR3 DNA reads TGTGCCAGCAGTAGCGGGGGGGGTCAAGAGACCCAGTACTTC.

CDR3 DNA: TGTGCCACCAGCAGAGACAATGGCGGGACCTTGTGGCAGACCCAGTACTTC. This sequence encodes CATSRDNGGTLWQTQYF. This rearrangement joins TRBV15 to TRBJ2-5; the D gene is possibly TRBD2 (6 bases). Germline CDR1 reads LNHNV; CDR2 reads YYDKDF (reference sequence). This CDR3 is 17 amino acids long. The V and J ends lost 0 bases and 6 bases respectively, with 20 bases between them. The complete variable domain, with remaining parts taken from reference TRBV15 and TRBJ2-5, reads DAMVIQNPRYQVTQFGKPVTLSCSQTLNHNVMYWYQQKSSQAPKLLFHYYDKDFNNEADTPDNFQSRRPNTSFCFLDIRSPGLGDTAMYLCATSRDNGGTLWQTQYFGPGTRLLVL.

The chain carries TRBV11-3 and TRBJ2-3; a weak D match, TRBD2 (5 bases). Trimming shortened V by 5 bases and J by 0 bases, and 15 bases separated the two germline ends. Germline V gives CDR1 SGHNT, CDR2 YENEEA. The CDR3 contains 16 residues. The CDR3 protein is CASSPPLSGSTDTQYF. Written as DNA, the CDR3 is TGTGCCAGCAGCCCGCCCCTCTCGGGGAGCACAGATACGCAGTATTTT.

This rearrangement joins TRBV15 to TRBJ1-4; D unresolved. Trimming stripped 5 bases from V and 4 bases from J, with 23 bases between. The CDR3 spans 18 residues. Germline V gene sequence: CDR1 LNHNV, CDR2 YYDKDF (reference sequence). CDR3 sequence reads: CATSDRRIPQGLNEKLFF. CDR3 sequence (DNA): TGTGCCACCAGCGATCGGAGGATCCCTCAAGGGCTTAATGAAAAACTGTTTTTT.

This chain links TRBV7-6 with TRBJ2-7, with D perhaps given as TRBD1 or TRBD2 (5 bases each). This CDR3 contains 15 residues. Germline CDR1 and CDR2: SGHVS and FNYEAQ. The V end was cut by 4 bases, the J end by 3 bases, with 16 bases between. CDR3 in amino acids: CASSSDWDLHYEQYF. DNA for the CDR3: TGTGCCAGCAGCTCCGACTGGGACCTCCACTACGAGCAGTACTTC. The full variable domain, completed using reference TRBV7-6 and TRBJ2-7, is GAGVSQSPRYKVTKRGQDVALRCDPISGHVSLYWYRQALGQGPEFLTYFNYEAQQDKSGLPNDRFSAERPEGSISTLTIQRTEQRDSAMYRCASSSDWDLHYEQYFGPGTRLTVT.

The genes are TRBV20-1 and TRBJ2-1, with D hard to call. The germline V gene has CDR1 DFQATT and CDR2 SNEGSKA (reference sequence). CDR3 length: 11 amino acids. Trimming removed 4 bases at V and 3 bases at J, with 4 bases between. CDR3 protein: CSATNYNEQFF. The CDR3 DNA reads TGCAGTGCTACCAACTACAATGAGCAGTTCTTC.

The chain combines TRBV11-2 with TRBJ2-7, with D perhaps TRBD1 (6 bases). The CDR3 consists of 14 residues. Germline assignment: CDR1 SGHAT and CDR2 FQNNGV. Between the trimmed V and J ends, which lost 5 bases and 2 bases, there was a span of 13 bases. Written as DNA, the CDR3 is TGTGCCAGCAGCCTCGCTACAGGGACCTACGAGCAGTACTTC. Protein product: CASSLATGTYEQYF.

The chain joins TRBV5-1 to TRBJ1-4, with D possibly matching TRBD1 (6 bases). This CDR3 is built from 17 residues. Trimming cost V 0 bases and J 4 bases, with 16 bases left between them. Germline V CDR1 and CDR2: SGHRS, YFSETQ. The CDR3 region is CASSLEARGLFNEKLFF. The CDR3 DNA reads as TGCGCCAGCAGCTTGGAGGCCAGGGGACTCTTTAATGAAAAACTGTTTTTT.

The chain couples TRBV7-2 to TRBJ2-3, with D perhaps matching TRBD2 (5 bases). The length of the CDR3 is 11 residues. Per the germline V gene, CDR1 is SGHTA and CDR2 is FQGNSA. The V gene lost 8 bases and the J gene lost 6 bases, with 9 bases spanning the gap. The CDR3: CASRGWDTQYF. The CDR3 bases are TGTGCCAGCCGAGGGTGGGATACGCAGTATTTT. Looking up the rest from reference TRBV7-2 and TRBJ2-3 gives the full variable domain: GAGVSQSPSNKVTEKGKDVELRCDPISGHTALYWYRQSLGQGLEFLIYFQGNSAPDKSGLPSDRFSAERTGGSVSTLTIQRTQQEDSAVYLCASRGWDTQYFGPGTRLTVL.

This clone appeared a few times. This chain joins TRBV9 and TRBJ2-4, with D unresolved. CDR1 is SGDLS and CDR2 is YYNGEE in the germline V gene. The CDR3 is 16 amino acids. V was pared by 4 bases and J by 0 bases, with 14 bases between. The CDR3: CASSSWIGLAKNIQYF. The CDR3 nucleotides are TGTGCCAGCAGCTCCTGGATCGGGTTAGCCAAAAACATTCAGTACTTC.

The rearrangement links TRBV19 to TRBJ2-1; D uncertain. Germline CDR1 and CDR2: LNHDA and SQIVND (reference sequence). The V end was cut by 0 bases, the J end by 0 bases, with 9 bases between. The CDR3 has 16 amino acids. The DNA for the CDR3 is TGTGCCAGTAGTATAGAAGGCTACAGCTCCTACAATGAGCAGTTCTTC. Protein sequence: CASSIEGYSSYNEQFF.

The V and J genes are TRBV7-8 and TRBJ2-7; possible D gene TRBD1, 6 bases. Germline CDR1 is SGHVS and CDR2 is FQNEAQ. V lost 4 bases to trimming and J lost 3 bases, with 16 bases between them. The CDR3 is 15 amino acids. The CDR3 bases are TGTGCCAGCAGCTCCGATACAGGGCCCTTCTACGAGCAGTACTTC. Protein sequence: CASSSDTGPFYEQYF.